The sequence of this T cell receptor (beta chain) was determined in a study of cytomegalovirus exposure and HLA in healthy donors. General study points: Donors belonging to an Asian-associated ancestry cluster reportedly showed fewer N-insertions in productive TCRs than the approximately 690-donor mean, according to what a later analysis found.

Both 60 Vbeta primers and 13 Jbeta primers went into the PCR. Repertoires were generated with immunoSEQ multiplex PCR, while TCRdb's copy carries only in-frame clones and drops some. The repertoire consists of approximately 170,000 clones, with around three quarters occurring once and the leading ten covering 1.5% to 1.8%. Comment on this clone: Its antigen remains unidentified.

J was trimmed by 5 bases and V by 3 bases; bases with no gene match: 6. Germline loops: CDR1 MNHEY, CDR2 SMNVEV (reference sequence). This CDR3 contains 15 residues. The sample consisted of PBMCs. The chain is built from TRBV27 and TRBJ1-1; 10 positions agree with TRBD1. This receptor was obtained from a man in his forties or fifties in good health and CMV-seronegative. The CDR3 here is CASSFTGTGVTEAFF. The CDR3 DNA sequence: TGTGCCAGCAGTTTTACCGGGACAGGGGTGACTGAAGCTTTCTTT.